This entry concerns a single T cell receptor (beta chain). Produced via immunoSEQ multiplex PCR; TCRdb's table is partial and in-frame only. The data contain around 93,000 clones, approximately 77% of them singletons. The data stem from a study of blood T cell repertoires in COVID-19. Study context: Acute and convalescent COVID-19 specimens originated in the United States, Italy and Spain.

The CDR3 is made up of 18 amino acids. This clonotype was obtained from a woman aged 80 or older with acute or convalescent COVID-19. The rearrangement uses TRBV12-1 and TRBJ1-3; TRBD1 reflects the table's D call only, with no check against the DNA. TRBV12-1 is a known pseudogene. The sequenced material came from peripheral blood. The DNA for the CDR3 is TGTGCCAGCAGCTTTGGGGACAGGGCTTCACTGGGAGGAAACACCATATATTTT. This encodes CASSFGDRASLGGNTIYF.